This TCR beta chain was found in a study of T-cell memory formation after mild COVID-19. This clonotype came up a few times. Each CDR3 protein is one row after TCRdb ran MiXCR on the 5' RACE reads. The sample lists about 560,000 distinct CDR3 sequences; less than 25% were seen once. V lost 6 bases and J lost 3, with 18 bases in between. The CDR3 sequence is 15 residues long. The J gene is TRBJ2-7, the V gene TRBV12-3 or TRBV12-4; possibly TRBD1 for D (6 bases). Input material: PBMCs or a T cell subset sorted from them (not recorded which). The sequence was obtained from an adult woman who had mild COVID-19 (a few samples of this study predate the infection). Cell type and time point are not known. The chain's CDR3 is CASSLPLQGYYEQYF. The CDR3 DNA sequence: TGTGCCAGCAGCCTTCCTCTACAGGGCTACTACGAGCAGTACTTC.